The entry below gives a single T cell receptor beta chain sequence along with its context. Antigen unknown. This sample is drawn from a study of T-cell memory formation after mild COVID-19. As for the study in general: TCR clusters were largely donor specific.

Via MiXCR, TCRdb re-called the 5' RACE reads, giving one row per CDR3 protein. The sample lists some 150,000 distinct CDR3 sequences, about 6% occurring once. Broader study findings: Pre-infection memory already had some responding clones, implying cross-reactive memory joined. Clones that contracted from day 15 to 85 had balanced CD4/CD8; later expanders were CD4+ biased.

The germline gives CDR1 MGHRA, CDR2 YSYEKL. The CDR3 has 14 amino acids. The J segment lost 12 bases and the V segment lost 2 bases, leaving 5 bases of the junction unmatched. Sequences were obtained from PBMCs or a T cell subset sorted from them (not recorded which). This sequence originates from an adult woman who had mild COVID-19 (a few samples of this study predate the infection). Cell type and time point are not known. V usage is TRBV4-1 and J usage is TRBJ1-6, with 9 bases that match TRBD1. The CDR3 loop reads CASSQRQGGKPLHF. As DNA, the CDR3 is TGCGCCAGCAGCCAACGACAGGGGGGAAAACCCCTCCACTTT.